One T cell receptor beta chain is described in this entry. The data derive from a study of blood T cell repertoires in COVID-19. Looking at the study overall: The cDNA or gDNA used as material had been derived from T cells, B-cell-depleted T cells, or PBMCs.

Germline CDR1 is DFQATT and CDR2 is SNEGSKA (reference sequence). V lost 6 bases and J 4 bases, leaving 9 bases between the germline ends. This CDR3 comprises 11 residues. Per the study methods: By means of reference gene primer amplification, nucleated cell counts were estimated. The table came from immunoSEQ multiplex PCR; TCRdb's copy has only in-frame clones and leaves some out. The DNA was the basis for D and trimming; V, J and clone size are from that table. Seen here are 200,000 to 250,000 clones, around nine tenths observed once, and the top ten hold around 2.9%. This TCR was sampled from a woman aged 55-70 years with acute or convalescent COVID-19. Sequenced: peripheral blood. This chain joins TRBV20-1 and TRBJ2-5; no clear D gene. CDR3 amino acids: CSAAFSETQYF. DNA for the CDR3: TGCAGTGCGGCCTTTTCAGAGACCCAGTACTTC.